This T cell receptor (beta chain) was observed in a study of T cell changes during pregnancy in multiple sclerosis. Germline CDR1 SGHRS, CDR2 YFSETQ. The CDR3 spans 15 residues. Trimming took off 0 bases at V and 4 bases at J, with 13 bases between the two ends. Generated by immunoSEQ multiplex PCR, the TCRdb table keeps only in-frame clones and is missing some. Here the sample spans approximately 50,000 clones, about 91% being singletons. The chain links TRBV5-1 to TRBJ1-2; tentative D call: TRBD1 (5 bases). The source was CD8+ T cells from peripheral blood mononuclear cells, collected after pregnancy. This receptor was obtained from a female donor with multiple sclerosis, enrolled in a pregnancy study. The CDR3 loop reads CASSLATGNSYGYTF. Written as DNA, the CDR3 is TGCGCCAGCAGCTTGGCCACAGGAAACTCCTATGGCTACACCTTC.